The entry below gives a single TCR beta chain sequence along with its context. This record comes from a study of radiotherapy plus CTLA-4 blockade in lung cancer. Assay: immunoSEQ multiplex PCR; the TCRdb copy retains only in-frame clones and omits some. The sample carries around 110,000 clones, 85% to 90% recorded once. CDR3 size: 15 residues. With V trimmed by 2 bases and J by 5 bases, 7 bases remained unmatched. CDR1 is MNHNY and CDR2 is SVGAGI in the germline V gene (reference sequence). This sequence was found in a human donor with non-small cell lung cancer that progressed on radiotherapy plus ipilimumab. The input for sequencing was peripheral blood, taken from a patient treated with radiotherapy plus ipilimumab. The chain is built from TRBV6-6 and TRBJ2-7; 9 positions agree with TRBD2. The CDR3 here is CASSYLIAGADEQYF. The CDR3 DNA follows: TGTGCCAGCAGTTACCTAATAGCGGGAGCTGACGAGCAGTACTTC.